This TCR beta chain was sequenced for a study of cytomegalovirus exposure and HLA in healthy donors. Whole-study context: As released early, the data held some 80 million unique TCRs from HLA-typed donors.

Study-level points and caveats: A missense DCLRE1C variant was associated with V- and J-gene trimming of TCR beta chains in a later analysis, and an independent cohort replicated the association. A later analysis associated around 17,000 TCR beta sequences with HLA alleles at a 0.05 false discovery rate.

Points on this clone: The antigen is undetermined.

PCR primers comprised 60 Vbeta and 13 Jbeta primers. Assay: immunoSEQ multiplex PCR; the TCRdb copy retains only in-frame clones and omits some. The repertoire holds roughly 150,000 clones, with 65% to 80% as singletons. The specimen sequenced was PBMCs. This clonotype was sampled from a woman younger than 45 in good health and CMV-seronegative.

CDR3 coding DNA: TGTGCCAGCAGCTTAACGGGAGCGGATGAGCAGTTCTTC. Translated: CASSLTGADEQFF. The V call is TRBV7-3, the J call TRBJ2-1; D possibly corresponds to TRBD2 (5 bases). V lost 0 bases, J lost 8 bases, and 8 bases lay in between. Germline values: CDR1 SGHTA, CDR2 FQGTGA. This CDR3 is 13 amino acids long.